A single sample gave rise to the 27 T cell receptor beta chains below, sequenced in a study of blood T cell repertoires in COVID-19. The method was immunoSEQ multiplex PCR; TCRdb's version includes in-frame clones alone and lacks a portion of them. This table has about 420,000 clones, 70% to 90% appearing once. Input material: peripheral blood. The receptor source for this set is a young man with COVID-19, enrolled during active disease.

The chain is built from TRBV6-5 and TRBJ1-1; 9 bases align to TRBD1. The CDR3 runs 15 residues. Germline lookup yields CDR1 MNHEY and CDR2 SVGAGI. Unmatched junction bases numbered 9, after V lost 4 bases and J lost 6 bases. The CDR3 region has the DNA TGTGCCAGCAGTTTCCCGGGACAGGGTAAAGCTGAAGCTTTCTTT. Translating gives CASSFPGQGKAEAFF.

V and J are TRBV12-5 and TRBJ2-1; D may be TRBD1 (6 bases). Germline V lookup: CDR1 LGHNT, CDR2 FRNRAP. CDR3 length equals 15 residues. Trimming left V 0 bases short and J 7 bases short, with 13 bases between. The CDR3 nucleotides are TGTGCTAGTGGTTTGGTAATCAGGGGCCCGAATGAGCAGTTCTTC. This codes for CASGLVIRGPNEQFF.

This chain joins TRBV2 and TRBJ2-7, with D possibly TRBD1 on 5 matching bases. The CDR3 is made up of 13 amino acids. Per the germline V gene, CDR1 is SNHLY and CDR2 is FYNNEI. Trimming removed 4 bases from V and 7 bases from J, with 14 bases in between. CDR3 loop: CASSVDRGREQYF. Here the CDR3 DNA reads TGTGCCAGCAGTGTTGACAGAGGAAGGGAGCAGTACTTC.

V and J are TRBV7-9 and TRBJ1-5, with a weak D call TRBD1 (5 bases). Germline values: CDR1 SEHNR, CDR2 FQNEAQ (reference sequence). The V end was cut by 1 base, the J end by 6 bases, with 13 bases between. The CDR3 is 15 residues long. In DNA form, the CDR3 reads TGTGCCAGCAGCTTAGGTCAGCCTGGGGCTCAGCCCCAGCATTTT. Protein: CASSLGQPGAQPQHF.

The chain carries TRBV15 and TRBJ1-6; tentatively, D is TRBD1 (5 bases). Germline V gene data show CDR1 as LNHNV and CDR2 as YYDKDF (reference sequence). This CDR3 region has 13 residues. Trimming removed 1 base from V and 7 bases from J, with 5 bases in between. The CDR3 here is CATSRAGNSPLHF. The DNA of the CDR3 is TGTGCCACCAGCAGAGCAGGGAATTCACCCCTCCACTTT.

The V call is TRBV6-6, the J call TRBJ2-2, with D possibly matching TRBD2 (5 bases). The CDR3 sequence is 13 residues long. CDR1 and CDR2 from the germline V gene are MNHNY and SVGAGI (reference sequence). V shed 8 bases and J shed 1 base, with 8 bases lying between them. CDR3 sequence: CASQEENTGELFF. The CDR3 nucleotides are TGTGCCAGCCAGGAGGAGAACACCGGGGAGCTGTTTTTT.

This chain links TRBV4-1 with TRBJ1-6; a weak D match, TRBD1 (6 bases). Germline assignment: CDR1 MGHRA and CDR2 YSYEKL. The CDR3 is 15 residues long. The V and J ends lost 4 bases and 10 bases respectively, with 17 bases between them. CDR3 protein: CASSRDQGKGSPLHF. DNA of the CDR3: TGCGCCAGCAGCCGCGACCAGGGGAAAGGATCACCCCTCCACTTT.

The chain couples TRBV29-1 to TRBJ1-1; D not certain. V was pared by 6 bases and J by 2 bases, with 16 bases between. Germline-derived CDR1 and CDR2 are SQVTM and ANQGSEA. The CDR3 is 14 residues long. Here the CDR3 reads CSVSTFSGNTEAFF. CDR3 DNA sequence: TGCAGCGTCTCCACCTTCTCAGGCAACACTGAAGCTTTCTTT. The variable domain in full, completed from reference TRBV29-1 and TRBJ1-1, reads SAVISQKPSRDICQRGTSLTIQCQVDSQVTMMFWYRQQPGQSLTLIATANQGSEATYESGFVIDKFPISRPNLTFSTLTVSNMSPEDSSIYLCSVSTFSGNTEAFFGQGTRLTVV.

This chain uses TRBV19 with TRBJ1-5; D perhaps matches TRBD1 (6 bases). V was trimmed by 7 bases and J by 0 bases, leaving 19 bases between them. The length of the CDR3 is 17 residues. In germline, CDR1 is LNHDA, CDR2 SQIVND (reference sequence). The CDR3 DNA is TGTGCCAGTACCCCATCCCTTACAGGGAGTAGCAATCAGCCCCAGCATTTT. This encodes CASTPSLTGSSNQPQHF.

This clone was detected only a few times. The chain carries TRBV15 and TRBJ1-5, with D possibly being TRBD1 (5 bases). The germline CDR1 and CDR2 sequences are LNHNV and YYDKDF (reference sequence). The CDR3 runs 15 residues. Trimming took off 0 bases at V and 4 bases at J, with 10 bases between the two ends. CDR3 residues: CATSRDPQGNQPQHF. The CDR3 DNA sequence: TGTGCCACCAGCAGAGACCCTCAGGGTAATCAGCCCCAGCATTTT.

The rearrangement uses TRBV4-2 and TRBJ2-1; D call uncertain. V lost 0 bases, J lost 9 bases, and 9 bases lay in between. Germline V gene data show CDR1 as LGHNA and CDR2 as YNFKEQ. The CDR3 runs to 13 residues. The CDR3, as DNA: TGTGCCAGCAGCCAAGATGTAAGTAGTGAGCAGTTCTTC. Its protein product is CASSQDVSSEQFF.

This clone was counted once. V gene TRBV7-9 combines with J gene TRBJ2-5; 8 positions match TRBD1. From germline, CDR1 is SEHNR and CDR2 FQNEAQ (reference sequence). This CDR3 has 16 residues. J gave up 0 bases and V 1 base, and 4 bases lay outside the gene matches. DNA for the CDR3: TGTGCCAGCAGCTTAGTTGGGACAGGCGACCAAGAGACCCAGTACTTC. It encodes CASSLVGTGDQETQYF.

This clone was seen a single time. The chain carries TRBV7-8 and TRBJ1-4; D might be TRBD1 (6 bases). Deletions cut 1 base from V and 6 bases from J, with 9 bases between. CDR1 and CDR2 (germline): SGHVS, FQNEAQ. The CDR3 is made up of 14 amino acids. CDR3 amino acids: CASSLVTGDEKLFF. CDR3 nucleotides: TGTGCCAGCAGCTTAGTGACAGGAGATGAAAAACTGTTTTTT.

The chain links TRBV27 to TRBJ2-5; TRBD2 matches 10 bases. CDR1 is MNHEY, CDR2 SMNVEV, per germline (reference sequence). V was clipped by 8 bases and J by 4 bases; unmatched bases: 7. The CDR3 spans 14 residues. For the CDR3, the DNA is TGTGCCAGCGCTATAGCGGGGGGAATAGAGACCCAGTACTTC. Residues: CASAIAGGIETQYF.

The chain links TRBV12-3 or TRBV12-4 to TRBJ2-7; the match to TRBD1 covers 7 bases. The CDR3 totals 13 residues. Trimming at V came to 5 bases and at J to 4 bases, leaving 5 bases not matched to a gene. The CDR3 region is CASSARQGYEQYF. CDR3 nucleotides: TGTGCCAGCAGTGCCAGACAGGGTTACGAGCAGTACTTC.

The rearrangement uses TRBV10-3 and TRBJ2-5; D might be TRBD2 (5 bases). Germline CDR1 ENHRY, CDR2 SYGVKD. The CDR3 is made up of 15 amino acids. V lost 6 bases and J 1 base, leaving 15 bases between the germline ends. CDR3 coding DNA: TGTGCCATCAGCTACGCAGAGGGCCTCCAAGAGACCCAGTACTTC. It is translated as CAISYAEGLQETQYF.

This chain uses TRBV30 with TRBJ2-2, with D possibly TRBD2 on 6 matching bases. Trimming stripped 5 bases from V and 6 bases from J, with 13 bases between. In germline, CDR1 is GTSNPN, CDR2 SVGIG (reference sequence). The length of the CDR3 is 13 residues. The CDR3 spells CAWGAGGAGELFF. The CDR3 DNA follows: TGTGCCTGGGGGGCCGGAGGGGCCGGGGAGCTGTTTTTT.

Concerning this clone: This specimen includes other DNA sequences encoding the same CDR3. The DNA for the CDR3 is TGTGCCAGCAGCCATGGGGGCCTCGAGCAGTACTTC. Protein product: CASSHGGLEQYF. The chain links TRBV3-1 (or the pseudogene TRBV3-2) to TRBJ2-7; perhaps TRBD1 as D (6 bases). The CDR3 loop spans 12 amino acids. CDR1 is LGHDT and CDR2 is YNNKEL in the germline V gene (reference sequence). Trimming pared 3 bases from V and 6 bases from J, leaving 9 bases between.

The rearrangement uses TRBV10-1 and TRBJ1-2, with 9 positions matching TRBD1. Germline lookup yields CDR1 WNHNN and CDR2 SYGVQD (reference sequence). The trim removed 5 bases at V and 4 bases at J, leaving 2 bases unmatched. The CDR3 is 13 residues long. CDR3: CASSRTGVYGYTF. For the CDR3, the DNA is TGCGCCAGCAGTCGGACAGGGGTCTATGGCTACACCTTC.

The V call is TRBV11-3, the J call TRBJ2-2; a weak D match, TRBD2 (5 bases). The CDR3 totals 17 residues. Trimming shortened V by 8 bases and J by 0 bases, and 19 bases separated the two germline ends. Germline CDR1 SGHNT, CDR2 YENEEA. This CDR3 reads CASGRGAAFANTGELFF. CDR3 coding DNA: TGTGCCAGCGGGAGAGGCGCAGCGTTCGCGAACACCGGGGAGCTGTTTTTT.

This rearrangement joins TRBV20-1 to TRBJ1-2, with a tentative D call TRBD1 (6 bases). In germline, CDR1 is DFQATT, CDR2 SNEGSKA (reference sequence). This CDR3 spans 11 amino acids. With 0 bases removed from V and 9 bases from J, the gap between germline ends came to 8 bases. Here the CDR3 DNA reads TGCAGTGCTAGAGAACAGGGCAGCTACACCTTC. Protein product: CSAREQGSYTF.

This rearrangement joins TRBV6-1 to TRBJ2-1; 9 nucleotides agree with TRBD2. The V gene's germline CDR1 is MNHNS and CDR2 SASEGT. The ends lost 1 base at V and 1 base at J; junction bases unmatched: 14. This CDR3 region has 20 residues. Written as DNA, the CDR3 is TGTGCCAGCAGTGAAGGCCCCCGAGGTAGCGGGGGCTTATCCTACAATGAGCAGTTCTTC. As protein: CASSEGPRGSGGLSYNEQFF.

The rearrangement uses TRBV7-9 and TRBJ1-1, with a weak D call TRBD1 (5 bases). Looked up from germline, CDR1 is SEHNR and CDR2 is FQNEAQ (reference sequence). The V end lost 0 bases, the J end lost 1 base, and 15 bases lay between the germline ends. The CDR3 runs to 17 residues. The CDR3 loop reads CASSLAGGRVENTEAFF. The DNA for the CDR3 is TGTGCCAGCAGCTTAGCGGGAGGCAGGGTTGAGAACACTGAAGCTTTCTTT. Drawing the rest from reference TRBV7-9 and TRBJ1-1, the complete variable domain is DTGVSQNPRHKITKRGQNVTFRCDPISEHNRLYWYRQTLGQGPEFLTYFQNEAQLEKSRLLSDRFSAERPKGSFSTLEIQRTEQGDSAMYLCASSLAGGRVENTEAFFGQGTRLTVV.

J is TRBJ2-2 and V is TRBV7-8; 7 bases map to TRBD2. The CDR3 runs 15 residues. CDR1 is SGHVS, CDR2 FQNEAQ, per germline. CDR3 region: CAIEGRVINTGELFF. In nucleotides, the CDR3 is TGTGCAATCGAGGGGAGGGTAATAAACACCGGGGAGCTGTTTTTT.

The chain recombines TRBV5-1 with TRBJ1-2; TRBD1 agrees at 8 bases. The CDR3 has 13 residues. V shed 4 bases and J 4 bases; nucleotides not matched to a gene: 3. The V gene's germline CDR1 is SGHRS and CDR2 YFSETQ. CDR3 in amino acids: CASSGGQVYGYTF. CDR3 sequence (DNA): TGCGCCAGCAGCGGGGGACAGGTCTATGGCTACACCTTC.

The V call is TRBV11-2, the J call TRBJ2-5; no reliable D call. This CDR3 comprises 16 residues. Trimming took off 5 bases at V and 2 bases at J, with 18 bases between the two ends. The germline V gene encodes CDR1 SGHAT and CDR2 FQNNGV. In DNA form, the CDR3 reads TGTGCCAGCAGCACAAACAGCTTTTCAGATCAAGAGACCCAGTACTTC. This codes for CASSTNSFSDQETQYF.

The chain recombines TRBV10-3 with TRBJ2-7, with 10 bases that match TRBD2. The germline V gene encodes CDR1 ENHRY and CDR2 SYGVKD. The CDR3 length is 15 residues. V trimming: 6 bases; J trimming: 2 bases; junction bases outside the gene matches: 7. In nucleotides, the CDR3 is TGTGCCATCAGACGAGGACTAGCGGATACCTACGAGCAGTACTTC. This sequence encodes CAIRRGLADTYEQYF.